The rows below give T cell receptor beta chains drawn from one sample of a study of blood T cell repertoires in COVID-19. Assay used: immunoSEQ multiplex PCR; TCRdb lists only in-frame clones, some missing. The sample has 100,000 to 150,000 clones, 81% seen once. Sequenced: peripheral blood. These receptors originate from a man aged 25 to 40 with COVID-19, enrolled during active disease. Both conserved end residues are part of each CDR3. Fields, in order: D gene, J gene, clone size, V gene, CDR3 DNA, CDR3 protein. A D gene is named only where the DNA matches it firmly. Clone size is stated in some rows and not others, as once, few, many or a class when expanded.

- | TRBJ2-3 | - | TRBV1 | TGCACCAGCAGCCAAGACGAGGAGGAAGTCACAGATACGCAGTATTTT | CTSSQDEEEVTDTQYF
TRBD1 | TRBJ2-3 | - | TRBV5-1 | TGCGCCAGCAGCAAGGGGGACAGGGAGGACACGCAGTATTTT | CASSKGDREDTQYF
TRBD2 | TRBJ2-2 | - | TRBV9 | TGTGCCAGCAGCCCCCGCCGGGCGGGGGAGAGGGGCGGGGAGCTGTTTTTT | CASSPRRAGERGGELFF
TRBD1 | TRBJ1-1 | - | TRBV4-2 | TGTGCCAGCAGCCGCGGACAGGTCACTGAAGCTTTCTTT | CASSRGQVTEAFF
- | TRBJ2-1 | - | TRBV7-9 | TGTGCCAGCAGCATACTCACGTACCTAGGCGGTAGTGAGCAGTTCTTC | CASSILTYLGGSEQFF
- | TRBJ2-3 | - | TRBV6-1 | TGTGCCAGCAGTGAATGGTCGCAGGGCAGTGATACGCAGTATTTT | CASSEWSQGSDTQYF
- | TRBJ1-2 | - | TRBV19 | TGTGCCTCAGCCCAGACAGCCTATGGCTACACCTTC | CASAQTAYGYTF
TRBD2 | TRBJ2-1 | - | TRBV4-1 | TGCGCCAGCAGCCCATCGATCCTGGGACTATTCTACAATGAGCAGTTCTTC | CASSPSILGLFYNEQFF
- | TRBJ2-5 | once | TRBV5-1 | TGCGCCAGCAGCTTGGGATTGCTAGCTATACAAGAGACCCAGTACTTC | CASSLGLLAIQETQYF
TRBD1 | TRBJ2-5 | many | TRBV5-4 | TGTGCCAGCAGCATGGCCGGGACAGGGTTTGAGACCCAGTACTTC | CASSMAGTGFETQYF
- | TRBJ2-7 | - | TRBV4-2 | TGTGCCAGCAGCCAAGTTAGACGGACTACGCCCTACGAGCAGTACTTC | CASSQVRRTTPYEQYF
TRBD2 | TRBJ2-2 | - | TRBV27 | TGTGCCAGCAGTTTATTTTCTAGCGGGAGGGCCGGGGAGCTGTTTTTT | CASSLFSSGRAGELFF
TRBD1 | TRBJ1-1 | - | TRBV5-1 | TGCGCCAGCAGACGGGGACAGGGGTTGAACACTGAAGCTTTCTTT | CASRRGQGLNTEAFF
TRBD2 | TRBJ2-3 | - | TRBV4-1 | TGCGCCAGCAGCCCCCTGACTAGCGGGAGGCCACCTACGCAGTATTTT | CASSPLTSGRPPTQYF
TRBD2 | TRBJ2-1 | - | TRBV6-2/TRBV6-3 | TGTGCCAGCAGCGGACTAGCGAGCAATGAGCAGTTCTTC | CASSGLASNEQFF
TRBD1 | TRBJ1-5 | - | TRBV5-4 | TGTGCCAGCAGCCTGGGACAGGGAGGCAATCAGCCCCAGCATTTT | CASSLGQGGNQPQHF
- | TRBJ2-5 | - | TRBV4-1 | TGCGCCAGCAGCCAAGGTAGAGGGTACGGTCGCCAAGAGACCCAGTACTTC | CASSQGRGYGRQETQYF
TRBD2 | TRBJ2-5 | - | TRBV2 | TGTGCCAGCAAATCTTCCCTAGCGGAAGAGACCCAGTACTTC | CASKSSLAEETQYF
TRBD1 | TRBJ2-1 | - | TRBV7-9 | TGTGCCAGCAGCGGGGACAGGGGCGTTTACAATGAGCAGTTCTTC | CASSGDRGVYNEQFF
TRBD1 | TRBJ2-5 | - | TRBV28 | TGTGCCAGCAGAGGGGGCACCAGGATAGGCGGACCTCAAGAGACCCAGTACTTC | CASRGGTRIGGPQETQYF
TRBD2 | TRBJ2-3 | - | TRBV28 | TGTGCCAGCTCCGACGAGGCGGGGGGCCTAGATACGCAGTATTTT | CASSDEAGGLDTQYF
- | TRBJ2-1 | many | TRBV6-4 | TGTGCCAGCAGTGACTCGTTAGCATCTTCCTACAATGAGCAGTTCTTC | CASSDSLASSYNEQFF
- | TRBJ2-7 | once | TRBV29-1 | TGCAGCGTTGGAGGCAGTCCCCAATACGAGCAGTACTTC | CSVGGSPQYEQYF
- | TRBJ1-3 | - | TRBV5-6 | TGTGCCAGCAGCTACACGGGACTCTTATCTGGAAACACCATATATTTT | CASSYTGLLSGNTIYF
TRBD1 | TRBJ1-3 | - | TRBV29-1 | TGCAGCGCCGAGACAGGGGCTGGAAACACCATATATTTT | CSAETGAGNTIYF
TRBD2 | TRBJ2-1 | - | TRBV2 | TGTGCCAGCAGTGTAACTAGCGGGGGCTACAATGAGCAGTTCTTC | CASSVTSGGYNEQFF
- | TRBJ1-2 | - | TRBV5-6 | TGTGCCAGCAGCTTGGCCGAAGAGGCCGGCTATGGCTACACCTTC | CASSLAEEAGYGYTF
- | TRBJ1-3 | - | TRBV5-1 | TGCGCCAGCAGCCCCGCCGGGGAGAAAAACACCATATATTTT | CASSPAGEKNTIYF
TRBD1 | TRBJ1-5 | few | TRBV2 | TGTGCCAGCGATACAGGGGGAAGAGGTCAGCCCCAGCATTTT | CASDTGGRGQPQHF
TRBD1 | TRBJ1-2 | - | TRBV6-5 | TGTGCCAGCAGTCAGGGGGCAGGAAAGTATGGCTACACCTTC | CASSQGAGKYGYTF
- | TRBJ1-5 | few | TRBV7-2 | TGTGCCAGCAGCCTGGCTCAGGGTGGGAATCAGCCCCAGCATTTT | CASSLAQGGNQPQHF
- | TRBJ1-4 | - | TRBV5-1 | TGCGCCAGCAGCTTATCAGGGGCGATAGGAGAAAAACTGTTTTTT | CASSLSGAIGEKLFF
TRBD1 | TRBJ2-7 | - | TRBV28 | TGTGCCAGCAGTTCTCAGGGGGCTCCTTCCTACGAGCAGTACTTC | CASSSQGAPSYEQYF
TRBD1 | TRBJ2-7 | many | TRBV27 | TGTGCCAGCAGTCCCAAGGGGACAGTGCTCTCCTACGAGCAGTACTTC | CASSPKGTVLSYEQYF
TRBD1 | TRBJ1-5 | - | TRBV5-4 | TGTGCCAGCAGCCGGGACAGAACCCAGCCCCAGCATTTT | CASSRDRTQPQHF
- | TRBJ2-2 | - | TRBV3-1/TRBV3-2 | TGTGCCAGCAGCCACCTTAGAGTCGGGGAGCTGTTTTTT | CASSHLRVGELFF
TRBD1 | TRBJ2-3 | - | TRBV19 | TGTGCCAGTAGTATAGGGCAGGGGGCAGTTGGCACAGATACGCAGTATTTT | CASSIGQGAVGTDTQYF
- | TRBJ1-1 | - | TRBV7-2 | TGTGCCAGCAGCCGACAGTTGAACACTGAAGCTTTCTTT | CASSRQLNTEAFF
- | TRBJ2-5 | once | TRBV7-6 | TGTGCCAGCAGCTTAGGGACAGAAGAGACCCAGTACTTC | CASSLGTEETQYF
- | TRBJ1-6 | few | TRBV7-9 | TGTGCCAGCAGCCTAACGGACAGTAATTCACCCCTCCACTTT | CASSLTDSNSPLHF
TRBD2 | TRBJ2-3 | - | TRBV6-2/TRBV6-3 | TGTGCCAGCAGTTATGAGCTAGCGGGGGGGCCAGATACGCAGTATTTT | CASSYELAGGPDTQYF
TRBD1 | TRBJ1-5 | - | TRBV4-1 | TGCGCCAGCAGCCTACAGGGGAATAGCAATCAGCCCCAGCATTTT | CASSLQGNSNQPQHF
- | TRBJ1-2 | - | TRBV7-2 | TGTGCCAGCAGCTGGGGGCGGGAGGGGCGGAATGGCTACACCTTC | CASSWGREGRNGYTF
- | TRBJ1-3 | - | TRBV11-2 | TGTGCCAGCAGCCTCGACACCCGGAGGACCATATATTTT | CASSLDTRRTIYF
- | TRBJ1-2 | few | TRBV11-3 | TGTGCCAGCAGCGCCCGGACGAGGGATGGCTACACCTTC | CASSARTRDGYTF
- | TRBJ2-2 | - | TRBV7-8 | TGTGCCAGCAGCGTGCCCGGGACAACGAACACCGGGGAGCTGTTTTTT | CASSVPGTTNTGELFF
TRBD2 | TRBJ2-1 | - | TRBV4-1 | TGCGCCAGCAGCCAGTTAGCGGGAGGGGTCTCCTACAATGAGCAGTTCTTC | CASSQLAGGVSYNEQFF
TRBD2 | TRBJ2-7 | - | TRBV18 | TGTGCCAGCGGGAGGGAAGAATACGAGCAGTACTTC | CASGREEYEQYF
TRBD2 | TRBJ2-3 | - | TRBV19 | TGTGCCAGCCGAGCGGGATCGGGAGATACGCAGTATTTT | CASRAGSGDTQYF
TRBD2 | TRBJ2-3 | once | TRBV7-2 | TGTGCCAGCAGCTTAGGACTAGCGGGGACAGATACGCAGTATTTT | CASSLGLAGTDTQYF
- | TRBJ2-7 | many | TRBV4-1 | TGCGCCAGCAGCCCCGGACCTTTAGCGGACCGAACTACATACTCCTACGAGCAGTACTTC | CASSPGPLADRTTYSYEQYF
- | TRBJ2-1 | - | TRBV6-2/TRBV6-3 | TGTGCCAGCAGCCGACACTACAATGAGCAGTTCTTC | CASSRHYNEQFF
TRBD1 | TRBJ2-7 | - | TRBV27 | TGTGCCAGCAGAAGACAGGGCTCCTACGAGCAGTACTTC | CASRRQGSYEQYF
TRBD2 | TRBJ2-1 | - | TRBV7-9 | TGTGCCAGCAGCCCGTCCCCGAGCGGGAGATCCTACAATGAGCAGTTCTTC | CASSPSPSGRSYNEQFF
- | TRBJ2-1 | - | TRBV6-5 | TGTGCCAGCAGTCATTTACCACAGGGAAGTGAGCAGTTCTTC | CASSHLPQGSEQFF
- | TRBJ1-6 | - | TRBV5-1 | TGCGCCAGCACCAGGGAACCCGGTAATTCACCCCTCCACTTT | CASTREPGNSPLHF
- | TRBJ1-5 | - | TRBV4-1 | TGCGCCAGCAGCCAACCTGGGAGGGATCAGCCCCAGCATTTT | CASSQPGRDQPQHF